This is a list of T cell receptor beta chains from one sample in a study of blood T cell repertoires in COVID-19. Measured with immunoSEQ multiplex PCR; TCRdb has only the in-frame clones, and not every one. This sample carries fewer than 400,000 clones, approximately 88% of them seen once, and the ten largest clones take less than 6.5%. Input material: PBMCs or T cells enriched from blood (not recorded which). Every receptor here comes from a man aged 30-40 years who had recovered from COVID-19. Both conserved end residues are part of each CDR3. The order of the fields is J gene, clone size, V gene, CDR3 length, D gene, CDR3 protein, CDR3 DNA. The D gene is left open where the match is weak. The size of a clone is reported for some rows only, either as once, few or many, or as a class for expanded clones.

TRBJ2-1,NA,TRBV12-3/TRBV12-4,12,NA,CASSLVDNEQFF,TGTGCCAGCAGTTTAGTCGACAATGAGCAGTTCTTC
TRBJ1-1,NA,TRBV6-5,14,NA,CASTHLGVNTEAFF,TGTGCCAGCACCCACTTGGGAGTGAACACTGAAGCTTTCTTT
TRBJ1-4,NA,TRBV11-2,14,NA,CASSSRGGAEKLFF,TGTGCCAGCTCATCCAGGGGTGGGGCCGAAAAACTGTTTTTT
TRBJ2-1,NA,TRBV7-9,13,NA,CASRPTKYNEQFF,TGTGCCAGCAGGCCGACAAAATACAATGAGCAGTTCTTC
TRBJ2-1,NA,TRBV30,14,TRBD2,CAWSGLAGGNEQFF,TGTGCCTGGAGTGGACTAGCGGGGGGAAATGAGCAGTTCTTC
TRBJ2-2,NA,TRBV7-6,14,NA,CASSLARNTGELFF,TGTGCCAGCAGCTTAGCTCGTAACACCGGGGAGCTGTTTTTT
TRBJ2-7,NA,TRBV5-6,14,TRBD1,CASRGQGKGNEQYF,TGTGCCAGCAGGGGACAGGGGAAGGGTAACGAGCAGTACTTC
TRBJ1-5,NA,TRBV2,15,NA,CASSETAGNNQPQHF,TGTGCCAGCAGTGAAACAGCGGGAAACAATCAGCCCCAGCATTTT
TRBJ1-2,few,TRBV28,13,NA,CASRSQGLYGYTF,TGTGCCAGCCGGAGTCAGGGGCTCTATGGCTACACCTTC
TRBJ1-5,NA,TRBV19,17,NA,CASSMEYGGSGNQPQHF,TGTGCCAGTAGTATGGAGTACGGCGGGAGTGGCAATCAGCCCCAGCATTTT
TRBJ2-2,NA,TRBV30,14,NA,CAWSPRGRTGELFF,TGTGCCTGGAGTCCCAGGGGTCGCACCGGGGAGCTGTTTTTT
TRBJ1-4,NA,TRBV28,14,TRBD1,CASSATGTEEKLFF,TGTGCCAGCAGCGCGACAGGGACGGAGGAAAAACTGTTTTTT
TRBJ2-3,NA,TRBV30,14,NA,CAWSGGFSTDTQYF,TGTGCCTGGAGTGGGGGCTTTAGCACAGATACGCAGTATTTT
TRBJ2-1,NA,TRBV4-1,16,TRBD1,CASSQAWTGVYNEQFF,TGCGCCAGCAGCCAAGCGTGGACAGGGGTCTACAATGAGCAGTTCTTC
TRBJ1-5,NA,TRBV28,14,NA,CASSLRQGHQPQHF,TGTGCCAGCAGTTTGCGGCAGGGCCATCAGCCCCAGCATTTT
TRBJ2-1,NA,TRBV29-1,14,NA,CSVAGGVTYNEQFF,TGCAGCGTTGCTGGCGGTGTTACCTACAATGAGCAGTTCTTC
TRBJ2-3,NA,TRBV10-3,18,TRBD2,CAISAGLAGIPSTDTQYF,TGTGCCATCAGTGCTGGACTAGCGGGGATACCTAGCACAGATACGCAGTATTTT
TRBJ1-6,NA,TRBV7-2,12,NA,CASSLSRSPLHF,TGTGCCAGCAGCTTGAGTCGGTCACCCCTCCACTTT
TRBJ2-3,NA,TRBV11-2,17,NA,CASSLDRGGGVFDTQYF,TGTGCCAGCAGCTTAGATCGAGGAGGGGGCGTCTTTGATACGCAGTATTTT
TRBJ1-5,NA,TRBV19,15,NA,CASSTISRSNQPQHF,TGTGCCAGTAGTACAATCTCTCGGAGCAATCAGCCCCAGCATTTT
TRBJ1-6,NA,TRBV6-5,16,TRBD1,CASRYTNRGPNSPLHF,TGTGCCAGCAGATACACAAACAGGGGCCCTAATTCACCCCTCCACTTT
TRBJ1-4,NA,TRBV2,17,TRBD1,CASSRLQGGGTNEKLFF,TGTGCCAGCAGCCGACTTCAGGGGGGTGGCACTAATGAAAAACTGTTTTTT
TRBJ1-3,NA,TRBV9,18,TRBD1,CASSAPLWTGDSGNTIYF,TGTGCCAGCAGCGCGCCCCTATGGACAGGCGACTCTGGAAACACCATATATTTT
TRBJ1-3,NA,TRBV23-1,18,NA,CASSQPTGGRNRGNTIYF,TGCGCCAGCAGTCAACCCACCGGGGGTAGAAACAGGGGAAACACCATATATTTT
TRBJ2-7,NA,TRBV18,12,NA,CASSPGTNEQYF,TGTGCCAGCTCACCAGGGACAAACGAGCAGTACTTC
TRBJ1-1,NA,TRBV7-8,15,NA,CASSLGGAGVAEAFF,TGTGCCAGCAGCTTGGGAGGGGCTGGGGTGGCTGAAGCTTTCTTT
TRBJ2-3,NA,TRBV19,13,TRBD2,CASASGHTDTQYF,TGTGCCAGTGCTAGCGGACACACAGATACGCAGTATTTT
TRBJ2-5,NA,TRBV27,16,TRBD2,CASSLGGGGGPETQYF,TGTGCCAGCAGTTTAGGGGGGGGCGGGGGGCCAGAGACCCAGTACTTC
TRBJ1-2,NA,TRBV10-2,12,NA,CASSWALDGYTF,TGCGCCAGCAGTTGGGCTTTAGATGGCTACACCTTC
TRBJ1-2,NA,TRBV12-5,17,NA,CASGPVHILGGQHGYTF,TGTGCTAGTGGTCCGGTTCATATTTTGGGGGGTCAACATGGCTACACCTTC
TRBJ2-3,NA,TRBV28,15,TRBD1,CASTIVGQGADTQYF,TGTGCCAGCACCATCGTGGGACAGGGGGCAGATACGCAGTATTTT
TRBJ2-7,NA,TRBV24-1,14,TRBD2,CATSDPGLEAEQYF,TGTGCCACCAGTGATCCCGGACTAGAGGCCGAGCAGTACTTC
TRBJ1-1,NA,TRBV7-9,13,NA,CASSVQENTEAFF,TGTGCCAGCAGCGTACAGGAAAACACTGAAGCTTTCTTT
TRBJ2-1,NA,TRBV7-3,12,NA,CASSLGQNEQFF,TGTGCCAGCAGCTTAGGGCAGAATGAGCAGTTCTTC
TRBJ2-5,NA,TRBV5-6,13,NA,CASSATDEETQYF,TGTGCCAGCAGCGCGACAGACGAAGAGACCCAGTACTTC
TRBJ1-5,NA,TRBV16,16,NA,CASSRGQNRDNQPQHF,TGTGCCAGCAGCCGCGGCCAGAACAGGGACAATCAGCCCCAGCATTTT
TRBJ1-6,NA,TRBV15,17,NA,CATSRRQARVSASPLHF,TGTGCCACCAGCAGGAGACAGGCCCGCGTATCTGCTTCACCCCTCCACTTT
TRBJ1-2,few,TRBV5-4,13,TRBD1,CASIGDRGYGYTF,TGTGCCAGCATTGGGGACAGGGGCTATGGCTACACCTTC
TRBJ1-1,NA,TRBV5-1,15,NA,CASRGQGHSNTEAFF,TGCGCCAGCCGTGGTCAGGGACATTCGAACACTGAAGCTTTCTTT
TRBJ1-1,few,TRBV6-5,15,NA,CASRVGQTGNTEAFF,TGTGCCAGCAGAGTAGGACAGACAGGGAACACTGAAGCTTTCTTT
TRBJ1-1,NA,TRBV29-1,14,TRBD1,CSVGGQLLNTEAFF,TGCAGCGTTGGGGGACAGCTCCTGAACACTGAAGCTTTCTTT
TRBJ2-2,NA,TRBV2,16,TRBD1,CASNVPGQGRTGELFF,TGTGCCAGCAATGTTCCGGGACAGGGTCGAACCGGGGAGCTGTTTTTT
TRBJ2-3,NA,TRBV5-8,14,NA,CASSLGLPTDTQYF,TGTGCCAGCAGCTTGGGTCTTCCCACAGATACGCAGTATTTT
TRBJ2-5,NA,TRBV10-3,13,NA,CATKPPQEGTQYF,TGTGCCACCAAGCCCCCTCAGGAGGGGACCCAGTACTTC
TRBJ1-1,NA,TRBV9,16,TRBD1,CASSVGQGPSHTEAFF,TGTGCCAGCAGCGTAGGACAGGGGCCCAGCCACACTGAAGCTTTCTTT
TRBJ1-3,NA,TRBV19,13,NA,CASQVSSGNTIYF,TGTGCCAGCCAGGTTTCCTCTGGAAACACCATATATTTT
TRBJ1-2,NA,TRBV11-2,18,TRBD1,CASSRTTPGTGGYYGYTF,TGTGCCAGCAGCCGCACGACGCCCGGGACAGGGGGATACTATGGCTACACCTTC
TRBJ2-5,NA,TRBV18,17,NA,CASSPTVFPVTKETQYF,TGTGCCAGCTCACCAACCGTCTTTCCGGTCACGAAAGAGACCCAGTACTTC